These 12 T cell receptor beta chains originate from one sample sequenced in a study of T cells after yellow fever vaccination. TCRdb itself ran the 5' RACE reads through MiXCR, one entry per CDR3 protein. The sample lists under 90,000 distinct CDR3 sequences, more than 6.5% occurring once. Sequences were derived from CD8+ T cells sorted from PBMCs, sampled about 41 days after the first yellow fever vaccination. The receptor set was obtained from a man between 18 and 35 years old who received the YFV17D yellow fever vaccine.

This chain connects TRBV7-9 to TRBJ2-3, with 13 bases matching TRBD2. The germline V gene has CDR1 SEHNR and CDR2 FQNEAQ (reference sequence). The CDR3 sequence is 17 residues long. With 4 bases clipped from V and 3 bases from J, the junction kept 7 bases outside the gene matches. Written as DNA, the CDR3 is TGTGCCAGCAGCTGGCCCAGGACTAGCGGGGGTACAGATACGCAGTATTTT. It translates to CASSWPRTSGGTDTQYF. Drawing the rest from reference TRBV7-9 and TRBJ2-3, the complete variable domain is DTGVSQNPRHKITKRGQNVTFRCDPISEHNRLYWYRQTLGQGPEFLTYFQNEAQLEKSRLLSDRFSAERPKGSFSTLEIQRTEQGDSAMYLCASSWPRTSGGTDTQYFGPGTRLTVL.

Ten or more counts support this clonotype. This sequence joins TRBV4-2 and TRBJ2-3; 8 bases match TRBD2. After removal of 0 bases from V and 4 bases from J, the junction contained 6 bases not matched to a gene. Germline assignment: CDR1 LGHNA and CDR2 YNFKEQ. The CDR3 runs to 16 residues. The CDR3: CASSQDQGLGADTQYF. CDR3 nucleotide sequence: TGTGCCAGCAGCCAAGATCAGGGACTAGGCGCAGATACGCAGTATTTT.

The V gene is TRBV7-9, the J gene TRBJ1-6; a possible D gene is TRBD1 (6 bases). Trimming removed 5 bases at V and 2 bases at J, with 13 bases between. The CDR3 loop spans 16 amino acids. CDR1 SEHNR and CDR2 FQNEAQ come from the germline V gene (reference sequence). CDR3 bases: TGTGCCAGCAGCCAAGAAGAGGGGGCCTATAATTCACCCCTCCACTTT. It codes for CASSQEEGAYNSPLHF.

This clonotype appeared a few times. V is TRBV3-1 and J is TRBJ1-2; a weak D match, TRBD1 (6 bases). Per germline, CDR1 LGHDT and CDR2 YNNKEL (reference sequence). Trimming took off 3 bases at V and 4 bases at J, with 15 bases between the two ends. This CDR3 is built from 15 residues. CDR3 region: CASSHRDKLFYGYTF. CDR3 in DNA: TGTGCCAGCAGCCATCGGGACAAACTATTCTATGGCTACACCTTC.

This clonotype showed up just a few times. The chain uses TRBV5-4 and TRBJ2-5; the D is unclear. Germline V gene data show CDR1 as SGHNT and CDR2 as YYREEE (reference sequence). The CDR3 has 15 residues. V was clipped by 0 bases and J by 5 bases, with 14 bases between them. The CDR3 is CASSLASERRETQYF. In nucleotides, the CDR3 is TGTGCCAGCAGCTTGGCCAGTGAGCGACGGGAGACCCAGTACTTC.

This clonotype has a count of ten or more. CDR3 DNA sequence: TGCGCCAGCAGCCAAGAGGAAAGATACACTGAAGCTTTCTTT. It is translated as CASSQEERYTEAFF. This chain links TRBV4-1 with TRBJ1-1; D is undetermined. Trimming stripped 0 bases from V and 3 bases from J, with 8 bases between. The CDR3 is made up of 14 amino acids. Germline-derived CDR1 and CDR2 are MGHRA and YSYEKL.

The chain combines TRBV30 with TRBJ2-1, with D hard to call. V gave up 4 bases and J gave up 0 bases, with 7 bases separating them. This CDR3 has 13 amino acids. CDR1 is GTSNPN and CDR2 is SVGIG in the germline V gene (reference sequence). The chain's CDR3 is CAWTLGSYNEQFF. In DNA, the CDR3 is TGTGCCTGGACCCTTGGCTCCTACAATGAGCAGTTCTTC. Supplemented by reference TRBV30 and TRBJ2-1, the full variable domain reads SQTIHQWPATLVQPVGSPLSLECTVEGTSNPNLYWYRQAAGRGLQLLFYSVGIGQISSEVPQNLSASRPQDRQFILSSKKLLLSDSGFYLCAWTLGSYNEQFFGPGTRLTVL.

This clonotype has at least ten counts. V gene TRBV10-2 combines with J gene TRBJ2-1; a possible D gene is TRBD2 (6 bases). Germline CDR1 and CDR2: WSHSY and SAAADI. This CDR3 region has 14 residues. The ends were cut back, 1 base at V and 10 bases at J, with 14 bases in the middle. The CDR3 loop is CASSEYVRGGEQFF. The CDR3 nucleotides read TGCGCCAGCAGTGAGTACGTGAGGGGAGGCGAGCAGTTCTTC.

A few counts support this clonotype. The CDR3 loop reads CASFLAGPYNEQFF. The CDR3, as DNA: TGTGCCAGCTTCCTAGCGGGGCCCTACAATGAGCAGTTCTTC. The chain has TRBV7-2 and TRBJ2-1; 9 bases are shared with TRBD2. Germline V CDR1 and CDR2: SGHTA, FQGNSA. V shed 8 bases, J shed 2 bases, and the junction held 4 bases outside the gene matches. The CDR3 length is 14 residues. The full variable domain, with the rest looked up from reference TRBV7-2 and TRBJ2-1, is GAGVSQSPSNKVTEKGKDVELRCDPISGHTALYWYRQSLGQGLEFLIYFQGNSAPDKSGLPSDRFSAERTGGSVSTLTIQRTQQEDSAVYLCASFLAGPYNEQFFGPGTRLTVL.

Only a few counts were recorded for this clonotype. The chain carries TRBV6-2 or TRBV6-3 and TRBJ2-2, with 9 bases identical to TRBD1. The V segment lost 5 bases and the J segment 5 bases; nucleotides outside the gene matches: 3. The length of the CDR3 is 14 residues. The germline V gene has CDR1 MNHEY and CDR2 SVGEGT. Here the CDR3 DNA reads TGTGCCAGCAGTATCGGACAGGGGACCGGGGAGCTGTTTTTT. Protein: CASSIGQGTGELFF.

This clonotype was picked up many times. The V and J genes are TRBV27 and TRBJ1-4; D is possibly TRBD1 (5 bases). The germline V and J ends were trimmed by 5 bases and 5 bases, with 18 bases remaining between them. Looked up from germline, CDR1 is MNHEY and CDR2 is SMNVEV (reference sequence). CDR3 size: 16 residues. CDR3 in amino acids: CASSTEPGRLNEKLFF. The CDR3 nucleotides are TGTGCCAGCAGTACCGAACCGGGACGACTAAATGAAAAACTGTTTTTT.

This clonotype was seen repeatedly, ten times or more. The genes are TRBV20-1 and TRBJ2-1; D not resolved. CDR3 length: 15 residues. The V and J ends lost 3 bases and 4 bases respectively, with 16 bases between them. CDR1 DFQATT and CDR2 SNEGSKA come from the germline V gene (reference sequence). This CDR3 reads CSARAPWARYNEQFF. For the CDR3, the DNA is TGCAGTGCTAGGGCCCCATGGGCACGGTACAATGAGCAGTTCTTC.